These 18 T cell receptor beta chains share one sample of origin, sequenced in a study of CD8+ T cells in alopecia areata (dated by TCRdb to 2017 to 2018). Library creation used the immunoSEQ multiplex PCR assay. For TCR sequencing, RNA was extracted from every sample and reverse transcribed into cDNA to serve as template. TCRdb mirrors the immuneACCESS table, restricted to in-frame sequences. Some clones are absent from its copies; in checked studies, under half trace to an unresolved V gene, and the reason for the others is unknown. The sample table lists 110,000 or so clones, about 60% of them with a count of one. The top ten clones comprise around 2.7% of the sample. The specimen was CD4+ T cells sorted from blood. These receptors were obtained from a human donor in good health.

In nucleotides, the CDR3 is TGCAGCGTGGGACGGGACACTGAAGCTTTCTTT. This translates into CSVGRDTEAFF. The rearrangement joins TRBV29-1 to TRBJ1-1; tentatively, D is TRBD1 (5 bases). The CDR3 length is 11 residues. Trimming removed 6 bases at V and 3 bases at J, with 8 bases between. CDR1 is SQVTM and CDR2 is ANQGSEA in the germline V gene.

The chain uses TRBV5-1 and TRBJ2-5, with D hard to call. The CDR3 is 13 amino acids. The germline V and J ends were trimmed by 0 bases and 3 bases, with 6 bases remaining between them. Germline V lookup: CDR1 SGHRS, CDR2 YFSETQ. CDR3 sequence: CASSLGAEETQYF. The CDR3 region has the DNA TGCGCCAGCAGCTTGGGGGCAGAAGAGACCCAGTACTTC. The whole variable domain, remainder taken from reference TRBV5-1 and TRBJ2-5, is KAGVTQTPRYLIKTRGQQVTLSCSPISGHRSVSWYQQTPGQGLQFLFEYFSETQRNKGNFPGRFSGRQFSNSRSEMNVSTLELGDSALYLCASSLGAEETQYFGPGTRLLVL.

The chain couples TRBV29-1 to TRBJ1-1, with 7 bases lining up with TRBD1. This CDR3 comprises 16 residues. In germline, CDR1 is SQVTM, CDR2 ANQGSEA. Trimming removed 5 bases from V and 0 bases from J; junction bases left unmatched: 12. In nucleotides, the CDR3 is TGCAGCGTTCGGAAGGACAGGTATGATATGAACACTGAAGCTTTCTTT. Its protein is CSVRKDRYDMNTEAFF.

The genes are TRBV4-1 and TRBJ2-3, with 13 bases identical to TRBD2. Germline V gene data show CDR1 as MGHRA and CDR2 as YSYEKL. The CDR3 is 16 amino acids. V lost 3 bases, J lost 5 bases, and 5 bases stayed unmatched. The CDR3 nucleotides read TGCGCCAGCAGCCACCTACTAGCGGGGGGGAAAGATACGCAGTATTTT. Translated, it gives CASSHLLAGGKDTQYF.

This clone was observed once. The chain employs TRBV25-1 and TRBJ2-3; 16 bases match TRBD2. V dropped 4 bases and J dropped 7; count of bases not matched to a gene: 8. Germline V lookup: CDR1 MGHDK, CDR2 SYGVNS. There are 17 residues in the CDR3. DNA for the CDR3: TGTGCCAGCAGTGTAGGGACTAGCGGGGGGGCCCGGAATACGCAGTATTTT. Translating it yields CASSVGTSGGARNTQYF.

This clone has just one count. V is TRBV29-1 and J is TRBJ1-1, with D unclear. The CDR3 covers 12 residues. The V end lost 2 bases, the J end lost 0 bases, and 4 bases lay between the germline ends. Germline CDR1 reads SQVTM; CDR2 reads ANQGSEA. CDR3 sequence reads: CSVEYMNTEAFF. CDR3 nucleotides: TGCAGCGTTGAATATATGAACACTGAAGCTTTCTTT.

The chain uses TRBV21-1 and TRBJ2-1; TRBD2 is the table's D call, not checked against the DNA. TRBV21-1 is a documented pseudogene. CDR3 length: 14 amino acids. This CDR3 reads CASSKQRGVDEQFF. The CDR3 bases are TGTGCCAGCAGCAAACAGCGGGGGGTCGATGAGCAGTTCTTC.

This clone was detected a few times. The chain combines TRBV11-2 with TRBJ1-4; D call uncertain. Germline V lookup: CDR1 SGHAT, CDR2 FQNNGV. Trimming removed 5 bases at V and 0 bases at J, with 7 bases between. The CDR3 is 14 residues long. The CDR3 is CASSPSATNEKLFF. The CDR3 DNA sequence: TGTGCCAGCAGCCCGAGTGCAACTAATGAAAAACTGTTTTTT.

The V and J genes are TRBV30 and TRBJ1-6; TRBD1 might be the D (6 bases). V shed 3 bases and J shed 8 bases, with 14 bases lying between them. This CDR3 comprises 14 residues. Germline V gene lookup returns CDR1 GTSNPN and CDR2 SVGIG (reference sequence). CDR3 loop: CAWRQAGADSPLHF. CDR3 in DNA: TGTGCCTGGAGGCAGGCGGGGGCTGATTCACCCCTCCACTTT.

This clone showed up just a few times. The V call is TRBV4-1, the J call TRBJ1-6; D is undetermined. CDR1 and CDR2 (germline): MGHRA, YSYEKL. V was trimmed by 0 bases and J by 10 bases, leaving 10 bases between them. This CDR3 is built from 14 residues. CDR3 bases: TGCGCCAGCAGCCAAGACCAGGCACTGTCACCCCTCCACTTT. The encoded protein is CASSQDQALSPLHF.

The V and J genes are TRBV27 and TRBJ1-2; D not certain. Trimming left V 3 bases short and J 3 bases short, with 8 bases between. Germline V gene sequence: CDR1 MNHEY, CDR2 SMNVEV (reference sequence). CDR3 length equals 13 residues. This chain's CDR3 is CASSLYRDYGYTF. CDR3 nucleotides: TGTGCCAGCAGTTTGTATAGGGACTATGGCTACACCTTC.

The chain links TRBV7-2 to TRBJ2-3, with 7 bases matching TRBD2. CDR3 length equals 17 residues. V shed 5 bases and J 2 bases; nucleotides not matched to a gene: 13. The V gene's germline CDR1 is SGHTA and CDR2 FQGNSA. The CDR3 bases are TGTGCCAGCAGCCCAAGCGGGGCTAGGCCATCCACAGATACGCAGTATTTT. Protein: CASSPSGARPSTDTQYF.

This clone turned up a few times. J is TRBJ2-7 and V is TRBV28; 7 positions agree with TRBD1. This CDR3 comprises 13 residues. Germline CDR1 is MDHEN and CDR2 is SYDVKM. The trim removed 4 bases at V and 7 bases at J, leaving 7 bases unmatched. CDR3: CASSSGQLEEQYF. The CDR3 DNA sequence: TGTGCCAGCAGTTCGGGACAGTTGGAGGAGCAGTACTTC.

The chain carries TRBV30 and TRBJ1-6, with 8 bases matching TRBD1. V gave up 5 bases and J gave up 5 bases; unmatched junction bases: 8. The CDR3 runs 15 residues. Germline V gene lookup returns CDR1 GTSNPN and CDR2 SVGIG (reference sequence). Here the CDR3 DNA reads TGTGCCTGGGTTAGGACAGGGCTCGATAATTCACCCCTCCACTTT. Protein product: CAWVRTGLDNSPLHF.

In its sample, this clone was seen a few times. This chain connects TRBV4-2 to TRBJ2-5; D is uncertain. Germline CDR1 and CDR2: LGHNA and YNFKEQ. Trimming removed 8 bases from V and 2 bases from J, with 12 bases in between. This CDR3 has 13 residues. The CDR3 DNA sequence: TGTGCCAGCGGCAAGACTGAGCAAGAGACCCAGTACTTC. Its translation is CASGKTEQETQYF.

The chain links TRBV6-6 to TRBJ1-1; perhaps TRBD1 as D (5 bases). The CDR3 contains 14 residues. CDR1 and CDR2 (germline): MNHNY, SVGAGI (reference sequence). V lost 8 bases and J lost 0, with 13 bases in between. The DNA for the CDR3 is TGTGCCAGCCGTGGGGCCCTCATGAACACTGAAGCTTTCTTT. It specifies CASRGALMNTEAFF.

V gene TRBV6-5 combines with J gene TRBJ2-3; TRBD2 matches 12 bases. The CDR3 totals 15 residues. CDR1 and CDR2 (germline): MNHEY, SVGAGI. With V trimmed by 5 bases and J by 1 base, 1 base remained unmatched. The CDR3 bases are TGTGCCAGCAGTCGACTAGCGGGGGGCACAGATACGCAGTATTTT. Amino acid sequence: CASSRLAGGTDTQYF.

The table lists this clone with a count of one. The rearrangement links TRBV5-1 to TRBJ2-1; D gene uncertain. CDR3 length equals 12 residues. CDR1 is SGHRS and CDR2 is YFSETQ in the germline V gene. Trimming removed 0 bases from V and 13 bases from J, with 11 bases in between. The CDR3 loop is CASSLAPGGQFF. The CDR3 DNA follows: TGCGCCAGCAGCTTGGCCCCAGGTGGCCAGTTCTTC.